A single sample is the source of the 22 T cell receptor beta chains below, sequenced in a study of blood T cell repertoires in COVID-19. Only in-frame clones appear in the TCRdb table, and some are missing; sequencing was by immunoSEQ multiplex PCR. The table lists about 260,000 clones, roughly 88% of them singletons, with 10% to 13% in the top ten. Sequencing used peripheral blood. The receptors stem from a woman aged 70-85 years with COVID-19, enrolled during active disease.

V and J are TRBV6-5 and TRBJ1-5; a possible D gene is TRBD1 (5 bases). V lost 0 bases and J lost 10, with 10 bases in between. This CDR3 region has 13 residues. From germline, CDR1 is MNHEY and CDR2 SVGAGI. CDR3 bases: TGTGCCAGCAGTTACTCCGCGGGGGGACCCCAGCATTTT. Its translation: CASSYSAGGPQHF.

V is TRBV11-2 and J is TRBJ1-2; D is possibly TRBD1 (5 bases). Trimming cost V 5 bases and J 4 bases, with 14 bases left between them. Germline values: CDR1 SGHAT, CDR2 FQNNGV. CDR3 length equals 14 residues. The CDR3 protein is CASSPRMGGYGYTF. CDR3 DNA: TGTGCCAGCAGCCCTCGAATGGGGGGCTATGGCTACACCTTC.

The chain couples TRBV4-1 to TRBJ2-7; D perhaps matches TRBD2 (5 bases). V was trimmed by 0 bases and J by 1 base, leaving 13 bases between them. The germline gives CDR1 MGHRA, CDR2 YSYEKL. The CDR3 covers 16 residues. The chain's CDR3 is CASSQDQGLTSYEQYF. In DNA, the CDR3 is TGCGCCAGCAGCCAAGATCAAGGACTGACATCCTACGAGCAGTACTTC.

This clone was counted a few times. The J gene is TRBJ1-3, the V gene TRBV2; D perhaps matches TRBD1 (6 bases). Deletions cut 7 bases from V and 0 bases from J, with 10 bases between. The CDR3 contains 14 residues. Germline-derived CDR1 and CDR2 are SNHLY and FYNNEI. The CDR3 DNA reads TGTGCCAGCATACGGGACACCTCTGGAAACACCATATATTTT. Residues: CASIRDTSGNTIYF.

This clone was seen only once. The V gene is TRBV4-1, the J gene TRBJ1-1; D might be TRBD1 (5 bases). Trimming left V 2 bases short and J 2 bases short, with 12 bases between. Germline CDR1 reads MGHRA; CDR2 reads YSYEKL. This CDR3 spans 15 amino acids. CDR3 protein: CASSQWTTVNTEAFF. CDR3 sequence (DNA): TGCGCCAGCAGCCAATGGACGACAGTAAACACTGAAGCTTTCTTT.

The chain is built from TRBV5-4 and TRBJ2-7; TRBD1 is a possible D gene (6 bases). With 4 bases removed from V and 0 bases from J, the gap between germline ends came to 20 bases. The germline V gene encodes CDR1 SGHNT and CDR2 YYREEE (reference sequence). The CDR3 runs 17 residues. The CDR3 sequence is CASSPEVRTASSYEQYF. CDR3 bases: TGTGCCAGCAGCCCCGAAGTTAGGACAGCGAGCTCCTACGAGCAGTACTTC. Full variable domain (missing parts from reference TRBV5-4 and TRBJ2-7): ETGVTQSPTHLIKTRGQQVTLRCSSQSGHNTVSWYQQALGQGPQFIFQYYREEENGRGNFPPRFSGLQFPNYSSELNVNALELDDSALYLCASSPEVRTASSYEQYFGPGTRLTVT.

V gene TRBV30 combines with J gene TRBJ2-7; 12 bases match TRBD2. The trim removed 3 bases at V and 0 bases at J, leaving 6 bases unmatched. Germline loops: CDR1 GTSNPN, CDR2 SVGIG (reference sequence). CDR3 length: 16 residues. DNA for the CDR3: TGTGCCTGGAGACCAGGACTAGCGGGAAGCTCCTACGAGCAGTACTTC. As protein: CAWRPGLAGSSYEQYF.

This clone was seen just once. V and J are TRBV7-9 and TRBJ2-7; D is possibly TRBD2 (5 bases). Germline V gene lookup returns CDR1 SEHNR and CDR2 FQNEAQ (reference sequence). The CDR3 is 14 residues long. The V end was cut by 5 bases, the J end by 10 bases, with 21 bases between. CDR3 protein: CASSPRLDSQSQYF. In nucleotides, the CDR3 is TGTGCCAGCAGCCCCCGCCTGGACTCTCAATCACAGTACTTC.

In its sample, this clone was seen once. The chain has TRBV2 and TRBJ1-2, with 9 bases matching TRBD1. The CDR3 contains 15 residues. Germline values: CDR1 SNHLY, CDR2 FYNNEI. The J segment lost 3 bases and the V segment lost 6 bases, leaving 8 bases of the junction unmatched. The CDR3 reads CASRTPGQGYYGYTF. DNA for the CDR3: TGTGCCAGCAGAACACCGGGACAGGGTTACTATGGCTACACCTTC.

The chain is built from TRBV7-6 and TRBJ2-3, with D hard to call. This CDR3 spans 15 amino acids. Trimming stripped 1 base from V and 0 bases from J, with 8 bases between. Germline CDR1 and CDR2: SGHVS and FNYEAQ. CDR3 protein: CASSLVLKSTDTQYF. In DNA form, the CDR3 reads TGTGCCAGCAGCTTAGTCCTAAAGAGCACAGATACGCAGTATTTT.

J is TRBJ1-2 and V is TRBV4-2; D is possibly TRBD1 (6 bases). V lost 2 bases and J lost 3, with 13 bases in between. CDR1 is LGHNA and CDR2 is YNFKEQ in the germline V gene. The CDR3 consists of 15 residues. The CDR3 sequence: CASSQREGGDYGYTF. The CDR3, as DNA: TGTGCCAGCAGCCAAAGGGAGGGGGGGGACTATGGCTACACCTTC.

This chain uses TRBV28 with TRBJ2-3, with D possibly being TRBD2 (5 bases). CDR3 length equals 16 residues. Germline loops: CDR1 MDHEN, CDR2 SYDVKM. V lost 7 bases and J 4 bases, leaving 21 bases between the germline ends. DNA of the CDR3: TGTGCCAGCAATTCGTTGGGAGTAGAGATCCCAGATACGCAGTATTTT. This codes for CASNSLGVEIPDTQYF.

This sequence joins TRBV6-5 and TRBJ1-2; the match to TRBD1 covers 7 bases. This CDR3 spans 15 amino acids. In germline, CDR1 is MNHEY, CDR2 SVGAGI. V shed 6 bases, J shed 2 bases, and the junction held 9 bases outside the gene matches. CDR3 nucleotides: TGTGCCAGCAGACAAATAGGACAGGCCAACTATGGCTACACCTTC. Translation gives CASRQIGQANYGYTF.

This chain joins TRBV30 and TRBJ1-1; tentative D call: TRBD1 (6 bases). The CDR3 loop spans 13 amino acids. Germline V gene lookup returns CDR1 GTSNPN and CDR2 SVGIG (reference sequence). Trimming cost V 5 bases and J 3 bases, with 13 bases left between them. The CDR3 DNA is TGTGCCTGGGCGGCGGGGGCGGACACTGAAGCTTTCTTT. This translates into CAWAAGADTEAFF. Looking up the rest from reference TRBV30 and TRBJ1-1 gives the full variable domain: SQTIHQWPATLVQPVGSPLSLECTVEGTSNPNLYWYRQAAGRGLQLLFYSVGIGQISSEVPQNLSASRPQDRQFILSSKKLLLSDSGFYLCAWAAGADTEAFFGQGTRLTVV.

In this sample, this clone turned up once. The V call is TRBV20-1, the J call TRBJ2-1, with TRBD2 matching over 7 bases. The germline gives CDR1 DFQATT, CDR2 SNEGSKA (reference sequence). J gave up 15 bases and V 6 bases, and 11 bases lay outside the gene matches. The CDR3 contains 11 residues. CDR3 DNA sequence: TGCAGTGCCACCGGGACTACGTATTGGTTCTTC. Its translation: CSATGTTYWFF.

The V and J genes are TRBV28 and TRBJ2-7, with 7 bases that match TRBD2. After removal of 3 bases from V and 2 bases from J, the junction contained 10 bases not matched to a gene. The length of the CDR3 is 16 residues. Germline V lookup: CDR1 MDHEN, CDR2 SYDVKM. The CDR3 loop reads CASSFPPNGGTYEQYF. The CDR3 DNA reads as TGTGCCAGCAGTTTTCCCCCCAACGGGGGGACCTACGAGCAGTACTTC.

This chain connects TRBV4-2 to TRBJ1-1; D is unclear. Germline V lookup: CDR1 LGHNA, CDR2 YNFKEQ. This CDR3 region has 15 residues. V dropped 4 bases and J dropped 1 base, with 13 bases sitting between them. This chain's CDR3 is CASSRPDGGNTEAFF. As DNA, the CDR3 is TGTGCCAGCAGCCGACCGGACGGAGGGAACACTGAAGCTTTCTTT.

The V and J genes are TRBV11-2 and TRBJ1-1; D remains ambiguous. The CDR3 consists of 12 residues. The V gene lost 3 bases and the J gene lost 5 bases, with 7 bases spanning the gap. The germline V gene encodes CDR1 SGHAT and CDR2 FQNNGV. DNA for the CDR3: TGTGCCAGCAGCTTGAGGTTTACTGAAGCTTTCTTT. It translates to CASSLRFTEAFF.

The rearrangement uses TRBV14 and TRBJ1-5; D not certain. This CDR3 region has 13 residues. The V gene lost 4 bases and the J gene lost 6 bases, with 10 bases spanning the gap. Germline V CDR1 and CDR2: SGHDN, FVKESK. CDR3 bases: TGTGCCAGCAGCCGATCTTCGGGTCAGCCCCAGCATTTT. The encoded protein is CASSRSSGQPQHF. The variable domain in full, completed from reference TRBV14 and TRBJ1-5, reads EAGVTQFPSHSVIEKGQTVTLRCDPISGHDNLYWYRRVMGKEIKFLLHFVKESKQDESGMPNNRFLAERTGGTYSTLKVQPAELEDSGVYFCASSRSSGQPQHFGDGTRLSIL.

The chain has TRBV7-3 and TRBJ2-2; 7 bases map to TRBD2. CDR1 is SGHTA and CDR2 is FQGTGA in the germline V gene. V was pared by 7 bases and J by 4 bases, with 9 bases of the junction left unmatched. This CDR3 is built from 15 residues. CDR3: CASNWGGVGTGELFF. The CDR3 DNA sequence: TGTGCCAGCAACTGGGGAGGGGTTGGCACCGGGGAGCTGTTTTTT.

This chain joins TRBV24-1 and TRBJ2-7; tentatively, D is TRBD1 (6 bases). V was shortened by 5 bases and J by 2 bases, with 15 bases between the two germline ends. The CDR3 has 15 amino acids. In germline, CDR1 is KGHDR, CDR2 SFDVKD. The CDR3 DNA is TGTGCCACCAGTGCCACCGGGACACCACCCTACGAGCAGTACTTC. Translating gives CATSATGTPPYEQYF.

The gene calls are TRBV21-1 and TRBJ2-1; the table names TRBD2, a call not compared with the DNA. TRBV21-1 is noted as a pseudogene. CDR3 length: 16 amino acids. The CDR3 DNA sequence: TGTGCCAGCAGCACGGAGTCTAGCGGGCCCCACAATGAGCAGTTCTTC. This encodes CASSTESSGPHNEQFF.